Listed below are T cell receptor beta chains from one sample, sequenced in a study of spatial heterogeneity in lung cancer. TCRdb re-derived calls from the 5' RACE reads in MiXCR, one entry per CDR3 protein. Of about 23,000 distinct CDR3 sequences detected, around 9.6% appear once; the ten largest clones hold about 20%. The input for sequencing was PBMCs, taken at follow-up. All receptors derive from a male donor with early-stage non-small cell lung cancer. Each CDR3 is given with its conserved first and last residue. A D gene is named only where the DNA matches it firmly. Only some rows state a clone size, as once, few, many or a class for expanded clones.

j_call clone_size v_call d_call cdr3_aa cdr3_nt
TRBJ2-2 NA TRBV3-1 TRBD1 CASSHAGQGARELFF TGTGCCAGCAGCCACGCCGGACAGGGGGCGAGGGAGCTGTTTTTT
TRBJ1-1 many TRBV7-2 NA CASSFRDTNTEAFF TGTGCCAGCAGCTTTAGGGACACGAACACTGAAGCTTTCTTT
TRBJ2-1 few TRBV11-2 NA CASSRRGSYNEQFF TGTGCCAGCAGCCGGCGCGGGTCCTACAATGAGCAGTTCTTC
TRBJ2-1 NA TRBV12-3/TRBV12-4 TRBD2 CASRLAGGHNEQFF TGTGCCAGCAGACTAGCGGGGGGGCACAATGAGCAGTTCTTC
TRBJ2-3 once TRBV12-3/TRBV12-4 NA CASSLRLAADTQYF TGTGCCAGCAGTTTGCGGCTAGCAGCAGATACGCAGTATTTT